The subject of this entry is one T cell receptor beta chain. The data originate from a study of blood T cell repertoires in COVID-19. Across the study: Sites in the United States, Italy and Spain provided acute and convalescent COVID-19 samples.

The repertoire was sequenced with immunoSEQ multiplex PCR; TCRdb's copy has only in-frame clones and lacks some. The repertoire consists of 250,000 or so clones, with 70% to 90% occurring once and the leading ten covering around 7.3%. This CDR3 is 16 amino acids long. Germline loops: CDR1 MNHEY, CDR2 SVGEGT. V dropped 6 bases and J dropped 2 bases, with 18 bases sitting between them. The sequencing input was peripheral blood. V usage is TRBV6-2 or TRBV6-3 and J usage is TRBJ2-3; D unclear. The sequence came from a woman aged 70-85 years with active or convalescent COVID-19. Here the CDR3 DNA reads TGTGCCAGCAGCCAAACTGTAGCCCGCCCCACAGATACGCAGTATTTT. Its protein is CASSQTVARPTDTQYF.